Listed below are T cell receptor beta chains from one sample, sequenced in a study of identical twins. TCRdb ran MiXCR on the 5' RACE reads and lists one entry per CDR3 protein. Here the sample spans approximately 230,000 distinct CDR3 sequences, over 12% being singletons. The specimen sequenced was memory (CD45RO+) T cells sorted from blood. Source of these receptors: a woman between 18 and 29 years old in good health. The CDR3 runs from the conserved cysteine through the conserved F or W. D genes are given only for firm matches. Not all rows give a size; the values are once, few, many and, for expanded clones, a class.

cdr3_aa	cdr3_nt	v_call	j_call	d_call	clone_size
CASRGQGTSPLHF	TGTGCCAGCAGGGGACAGGGTACTTCACCCCTCCACTTT	TRBV11-1	TRBJ1-6	TRBD1	NA
CASSSSTGTNTGELFF	TGTGCCAGCAGCTCTTCGACAGGGACGAACACCGGGGAGCTGTTTTTT	TRBV11-3	TRBJ2-2	TRBD1	few
CASRGQLAYTGELFF	TGTGCCAGCAGGGGGCAGCTGGCGTACACCGGGGAGCTGTTTTTT	TRBV2	TRBJ2-2	NA	few
CSASQGNYGYTF	TGCAGTGCTAGTCAGGGCAACTATGGCTACACCTTC	TRBV20-1	TRBJ1-2	NA	few
CASSFQGRETQYF	TGTGCCAGCAGTTTCCAGGGAAGAGAGACCCAGTACTTC	TRBV27	TRBJ2-5	NA	NA
CASSQGSHSGAKNIQYF	TGCGCCAGCAGCCAAGGTAGCCACAGCGGGGCCAAAAACATTCAGTACTTC	TRBV4-1	TRBJ2-4	NA	few
CASSLRKSDNEQFF	TGTGCCAGCAGTTTAAGAAAAAGCGACAATGAGCAGTTCTTC	TRBV27	TRBJ2-1	NA	few
CASTASTDTQYF	TGTGCCAGCACTGCCAGCACAGATACGCAGTATTTT	TRBV2	TRBJ2-3	NA	NA
CASRGTGWGNRDNEQFF	TGTGCCAGCAGGGGCACGGGGTGGGGTAATAGGGACAATGAGCAGTTCTTC	TRBV27	TRBJ2-1	NA	few
CASSGVRSADLQYF	TGTGCCAGCAGTGGAGTCCGTTCAGCTGACCTACAGTACTTC	TRBV27	TRBJ2-4	NA	many